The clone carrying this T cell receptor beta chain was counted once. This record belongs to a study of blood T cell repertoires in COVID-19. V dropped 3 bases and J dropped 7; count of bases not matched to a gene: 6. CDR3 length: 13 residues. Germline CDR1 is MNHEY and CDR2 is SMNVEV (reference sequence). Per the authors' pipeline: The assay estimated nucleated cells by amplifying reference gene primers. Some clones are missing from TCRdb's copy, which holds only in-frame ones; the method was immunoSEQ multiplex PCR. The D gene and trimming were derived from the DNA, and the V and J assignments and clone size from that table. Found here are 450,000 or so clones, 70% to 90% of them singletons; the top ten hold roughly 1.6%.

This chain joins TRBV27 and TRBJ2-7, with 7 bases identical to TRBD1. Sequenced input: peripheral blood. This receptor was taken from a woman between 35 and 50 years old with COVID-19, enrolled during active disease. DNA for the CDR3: TGTGCCAGCAGTTTTGACAGGGTGGGAGAGCAGTACTTC. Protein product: CASSFDRVGEQYF.